This T cell receptor (beta chain) comes out of a study of blood T cell repertoires in COVID-19. CDR1 is MDHEN and CDR2 is SYDVKM in the germline V gene. Trimming took off 6 bases at V and 4 bases at J, with 15 bases between the two ends. The CDR3 is 14 residues long. Libraries were prepared by immunoSEQ multiplex PCR; TCRdb keeps only in-frame clonotypes and omits some of them. Here the sample spans 50,000 to 65,000 clones, approximately 87% being singletons. This clone was counted a single time. The clonotype comes from a man between 40 and 49 years old with active COVID-19. What was sequenced was peripheral blood. This sequence joins TRBV28 and TRBJ1-1; D uncertain. The CDR3 loop is CASRTGKTTTEAFF. The DNA of the CDR3 is TGTGCCAGCAGAACCGGGAAAACGACCACTGAAGCTTTCTTT. Filled out from reference TRBV28 and TRBJ1-1, the complete variable domain reads DVKVTQSSRYLVKRTGEKVFLECVQDMDHENMFWYRQDPGLGLRLIYFSYDVKMKEKGDIPEGYSVSREKKERFSLILESASTNQTSMYLCASRTGKTTTEAFFGQGTRLTVV.